The next 26 T cell receptor beta chains were all read from a single sample in a study of long-term antiretroviral therapy in people with HIV. It was version v3.0 of the immunoSEQ assay that was run at survey level. Sequencing used immunoSEQ multiplex PCR; TCRdb keeps in-frame clones, though not all of them. The sample has about 22,000 clones; roughly 76% are singletons. The source was unsorted PBMCs, collected less than 1.8 years before starting antiretroviral therapy. The receptor set was obtained from a woman aged 40 to 50 with HIV.

The chain combines TRBV29-1 with TRBJ1-1; 10 bases are a match to TRBD1. Per germline, CDR1 SQVTM and CDR2 ANQGSEA. V shed 6 bases, J shed 1 base, and the junction held 2 bases outside the gene matches. The length of the CDR3 is 13 residues. DNA of the CDR3: TGCAGCGTATGGGACAGGGGGAACACTGAAGCTTTCTTT. This gives the protein CSVWDRGNTEAFF.

V usage is TRBV11-3 and J usage is TRBJ1-6; TRBD1 agrees at 7 bases. The CDR3 is 17 amino acids. Trimming took 5 bases from V and 0 from J; bases not matched to a gene: 7. CDR1 SGHNT and CDR2 YENEEA come from the germline V gene. The CDR3 region is CASSLGQESSYNSPLHF. CDR3 nucleotides: TGTGCCAGCAGCCTTGGACAGGAGAGCTCCTATAATTCACCCCTCCACTTT. Using reference TRBV11-3 and TRBJ1-6 for the parts outside the CDR3, the full variable domain is EAGVVQSPRYKIIEKKQPVAFWCNPISGHNTLYWYLQNLGQGPELLIRYENEEAVDDSQLPKDRFSAERLKGVDSTLKIQPAELGDSAVYLCASSLGQESSYNSPLHFGNGTRLTVT.

This clone was seen a handful of times. The chain recombines TRBV11-3 with TRBJ1-6; no clear D. Trimming pared 7 bases from V and 8 bases from J, leaving 15 bases between. Germline V CDR1 and CDR2: SGHNT, YENEEA. The CDR3 runs to 14 residues. DNA for the CDR3: TGTGCCAGCACACCTCCGGGAATCTATTCACCCCTCCACTTT. Translated: CASTPPGIYSPLHF.

This chain connects TRBV10-2 to TRBJ2-1; TRBD2 aligns across 7 bases. The ends lost 6 bases at V and 4 bases at J; junction bases unmatched: 6. This CDR3 comprises 14 residues. CDR1 and CDR2 from the germline V gene are WSHSY and SAAADI. As DNA, the CDR3 is TGCGCCAGCAGCAGGGCGGGGGATTACAATGAGCAGTTCTTC. Its translation is CASSRAGDYNEQFF.

The chain recombines TRBV6-1 with TRBJ2-3; the D gene is possibly TRBD2 (6 bases). CDR1 and CDR2 from the germline V gene are MNHNS and SASEGT. V lost 4 bases to trimming and J lost 3 bases, with 8 bases between them. The CDR3 extends over 13 amino acids. The CDR3: CASSVEGTDTQYF. CDR3 coding DNA: TGTGCCAGCAGTGTGGAGGGGACAGATACGCAGTATTTT.

The chain has TRBV5-3 and TRBJ2-7; TRBD1 aligns across 7 bases. TRBV5-3 has ORF status, its function being uncertain. This CDR3 comprises 16 residues. Unmatched junction bases numbered 7, after V lost 0 bases and J lost 1 base. The CDR3 DNA is TGTGCCAGAAGCTTGGCAGGGGGAGTCCCGTCCTACGAGCAGTACTTC. Translating it yields CARSLAGGVPSYEQYF.

The chain has TRBV11-2 and TRBJ2-7, with D hard to call. The CDR3 is 13 residues long. Trimming stripped 2 bases from V and 6 bases from J, with 11 bases between. CDR1 is SGHAT and CDR2 is FQNNGV in the germline V gene. The CDR3 spells CASSLSLVGEQYF. The DNA of the CDR3 is TGTGCCAGCAGCTTAAGTCTAGTTGGCGAGCAGTACTTC.

The J gene is TRBJ2-7, the V gene TRBV7-9, with D maybe TRBD2 (6 bases). Trimming cost V 1 base and J 5 bases, with 12 bases left between them. CDR3 length: 14 residues. Germline V gene lookup returns CDR1 SEHNR and CDR2 FQNEAQ (reference sequence). The CDR3 here is CASSLVLGGNEQYF. The DNA of the CDR3 is TGTGCCAGCAGCTTAGTTCTCGGGGGTAACGAGCAGTACTTC.

This clone was seen more than once but under ten times. V is TRBV28 and J is TRBJ1-6, with 8 positions matching TRBD1. Germline CDR1 reads MDHEN; CDR2 reads SYDVKM. The V gene end was trimmed by 1 base and the J gene end by 7 bases; junction bases not matched to a gene: 3. The CDR3 is 15 amino acids. CDR3 residues: CASSLSDRENSPLHF. Here the CDR3 DNA reads TGTGCCAGCAGTTTATCGGACAGGGAGAATTCACCCCTCCACTTT.

The chain carries TRBV27 and TRBJ2-1; 7 positions agree with TRBD1. The CDR3 sequence is 16 residues long. Per germline, CDR1 MNHEY and CDR2 SMNVEV (reference sequence). V gave up 6 bases and J gave up 2 bases; unmatched junction bases: 10. CDR3: CASRLSGDSTYNEQFF. The CDR3, as DNA: TGTGCCAGCAGACTAAGTGGGGACAGCACCTACAATGAGCAGTTCTTC.

This chain uses TRBV10-1 with TRBJ2-5; 9 bases are shared with TRBD1. The length of the CDR3 is 15 residues. Germline V gene lookup returns CDR1 WNHNN and CDR2 SYGVQD (reference sequence). The V segment lost 6 bases and the J segment 5 bases; nucleotides outside the gene matches: 10. CDR3 nucleotide sequence: TGCGCCAGCAGCCCGGGACAGGGCCTCCGGGAGACCCAGTACTTC. Its protein product is CASSPGQGLRETQYF.

The J gene is TRBJ1-1, the V gene TRBV5-1; maybe TRBD1 (5 bases). Trimming left V 0 bases short and J 4 bases short, with 10 bases between. CDR3 length: 14 amino acids. The germline V gene has CDR1 SGHRS and CDR2 YFSETQ. DNA for the CDR3: TGCGCCAGCAGCTTGGAAGCGAGGGGCACTGAAGCTTTCTTT. Translating gives CASSLEARGTEAFF.

J is TRBJ2-3 and V is TRBV5-6, with D perhaps TRBD2 (5 bases). The CDR3 is made up of 14 amino acids. The germline gives CDR1 SGHDT, CDR2 YYEEEE. The germline V and J ends were trimmed by 4 bases and 3 bases, with 12 bases remaining between them. The CDR3 protein is CASSVGLITDTQYF. The CDR3 coding sequence is TGTGCCAGCAGCGTTGGACTGATTACAGATACGCAGTATTTT.

The CDR3 loop is CASSVAYSETYEQYF. DNA for the CDR3: TGTGCCAGCAGCGTAGCTTACAGCGAGACCTACGAGCAGTACTTC. V gene TRBV9 combines with J gene TRBJ2-7; D gene unclear. This CDR3 comprises 15 residues. Trimming pared 0 bases from V and 2 bases from J, leaving 12 bases between. Germline V gene sequence: CDR1 SGDLS, CDR2 YYNGEE.

The V call is TRBV11-3, the J call TRBJ2-1; the D is unclear. This CDR3 is built from 13 residues. Germline assignment: CDR1 SGHNT and CDR2 YENEEA. V shed 1 base and J shed 8 bases, with 9 bases lying between them. The CDR3 region is CASSLGVNDEQFF. The DNA for the CDR3 is TGTGCCAGCAGCTTAGGGGTTAACGATGAGCAGTTCTTC.

The rearrangement uses TRBV7-9 and TRBJ1-3; D ambiguous. This CDR3 has 16 amino acids. Trimming pared 1 base from V and 0 bases from J, leaving 10 bases between. CDR1 is SEHNR and CDR2 is FQNEAQ in the germline V gene (reference sequence). CDR3 sequence reads: CASSLVIGYSGNTIYF. The CDR3 DNA reads TGTGCCAGCAGCTTAGTTATCGGCTACTCTGGAAACACCATATATTTT.

V gene TRBV5-1 combines with J gene TRBJ1-1, with D possibly TRBD1 on 6 matching bases. Trimming shortened V by 0 bases and J by 0 bases, and 9 bases separated the two germline ends. Germline CDR1 SGHRS, CDR2 YFSETQ. The CDR3 extends over 15 amino acids. The CDR3 here is CASSLEAGVNTEAFF. CDR3 nucleotides: TGCGCCAGCAGCTTGGAAGCAGGGGTGAACACTGAAGCTTTCTTT.

V usage is TRBV27 and J usage is TRBJ2-1, with D unresolved. From germline, CDR1 is MNHEY and CDR2 SMNVEV (reference sequence). The V end lost 2 bases, the J end lost 3 bases, and 8 bases lay between the germline ends. CDR3 length: 14 amino acids. The DNA of the CDR3 is TGTGCCAGCAGTTTAGGACCGAGCTACAATGAGCAGTTCTTC. Protein product: CASSLGPSYNEQFF.

The chain has TRBV5-1 and TRBJ2-1, with TRBD2 as a possible D gene (5 bases). Germline CDR1 and CDR2: SGHRS and YFSETQ. This CDR3 is built from 15 residues. Trimming removed 3 bases from V and 6 bases from J, with 16 bases in between. The CDR3 sequence is CASSWAASRGNEQFF. The CDR3 DNA reads TGCGCCAGCAGCTGGGCCGCTAGCCGGGGCAATGAGCAGTTCTTC.

In this sample, this clone turned up once. The chain has TRBV6-7 and TRBJ1-3; D is unclear. TRBV6-7 falls under the ORF class, with uncertain function. Trimming pared 6 bases from V and 1 base from J, leaving 16 bases between. The CDR3 sequence is 16 residues long. This CDR3 reads CASRFGRSRSGNTIYF. The CDR3 region has the DNA TGTGCCAGCAGATTTGGCAGGAGCCGATCTGGAAACACCATATATTTT.

The chain employs TRBV19 and TRBJ1-6, with TRBD1 matching over 8 bases. After removal of 5 bases from V and 4 bases from J, the junction contained 7 bases not matched to a gene. There are 16 residues in the CDR3. Germline-derived CDR1 and CDR2 are LNHDA and SQIVND (reference sequence). The CDR3 loop reads CASSLRTGQYNSPLHF. The DNA of the CDR3 is TGTGCCAGTAGTCTCCGGACAGGGCAATATAATTCACCCCTCCACTTT.

The chain is built from TRBV7-9 and TRBJ2-1; 8 bases are shared with TRBD1. CDR3 size: 15 residues. In germline, CDR1 is SEHNR, CDR2 FQNEAQ (reference sequence). The J segment lost 0 bases and the V segment lost 5 bases, leaving 3 bases of the junction unmatched. CDR3 sequence (DNA): TGTGCCAGCAGCCCGGACAGGGCCTCCTACAATGAGCAGTTCTTC. This gives the protein CASSPDRASYNEQFF.

CDR3 sequence: CASSLIAGGRNEQFF. As DNA, the CDR3 is TGTGCCAGCTCACTAATAGCGGGAGGGCGCAATGAGCAGTTCTTC. This chain links TRBV18 with TRBJ2-1; 11 positions agree with TRBD2. Germline V gene lookup returns CDR1 KGHSH and CDR2 LQKENI. CDR3 size: 15 residues. The V segment lost 4 bases and the J segment 6 bases; nucleotides outside the gene matches: 5.

This chain links TRBV5-1 with TRBJ2-3; 8 nucleotides match TRBD2. Losses at the gene ends were 4 bases for V and 0 bases for J; bases not matched to a gene: 10. The CDR3 is 17 amino acids. Germline assignment: CDR1 SGHRS and CDR2 YFSETQ. The CDR3 DNA reads TGCGCCAGCAGCCCTTCTTCCGGGGGGGTTAGCACAGATACGCAGTATTTT. Protein sequence: CASSPSSGGVSTDTQYF.

V and J are TRBV6-6 and TRBJ1-1; TRBD1 matches at 8 bases. This CDR3 spans 14 amino acids. Germline lookup yields CDR1 MNHNY and CDR2 SVGAGI (reference sequence). V lost 5 bases, J lost 0 bases, and 2 bases stayed unmatched. This CDR3 reads CASSHRGMNTEAFF. CDR3 nucleotides: TGTGCCAGCAGTCACAGGGGGATGAACACTGAAGCTTTCTTT.

This clone was counted once. The chain has TRBV5-4 and TRBJ2-7, with 8 nucleotides matching TRBD2. CDR3 length: 16 amino acids. The germline V gene has CDR1 SGHNT and CDR2 YYREEE (reference sequence). V lost 2 bases, J lost 4 bases, and 11 bases stayed unmatched. The CDR3 bases are TGTGCCAGCAGCTTTGGGACTAGTGGGTTAAGGTACGAGCAGTACTTC. Translated, it gives CASSFGTSGLRYEQYF.